The 24 T cell receptor beta chains reported below all come from one sample, sequenced in a study of blood T cell repertoires in COVID-19. Sequencing used immunoSEQ multiplex PCR; TCRdb keeps in-frame clones, though not all of them. Seen here are 350,000 to 450,000 clones, 70% to 90% observed once, and the top ten hold about 1.9%. Material for sequencing was PBMCs or T cells enriched from blood (not recorded which). These receptors all come from a middle-aged man in a cohort exposed to, infected with or recovered from COVID-19 (not recorded which).

V and J are TRBV7-9 and TRBJ2-1; 9 nucleotides agree with TRBD1. Germline CDR1 and CDR2: SEHNR and FQNEAQ (reference sequence). Losses at the gene ends were 4 bases for V and 2 bases for J; bases not matched to a gene: 3. The length of the CDR3 is 15 residues. The CDR3 is CASSSGTGTYNEQFF. CDR3 bases: TGTGCCAGCAGCTCCGGGACAGGGACCTACAATGAGCAGTTCTTC.

J is TRBJ2-7 and V is TRBV28, with D uncertain. Germline-derived CDR1 and CDR2 are MDHEN and SYDVKM. Trimming took off 6 bases at V and 5 bases at J, with 8 bases between the two ends. The CDR3 covers 11 residues. Here the CDR3 DNA reads TGTGCCAGCAGAAACTACAACGAGCAGTACTTC. This sequence encodes CASRNYNEQYF. Together with reference TRBV28 and TRBJ2-7, the CDR3 gives the full variable domain: DVKVTQSSRYLVKRTGEKVFLECVQDMDHENMFWYRQDPGLGLRLIYFSYDVKMKEKGDIPEGYSVSREKKERFSLILESASTNQTSMYLCASRNYNEQYFGPGTRLTVT.

The J gene is TRBJ2-7, the V gene TRBV6-2 or TRBV6-3; TRBD2 agrees at 10 bases. Germline CDR1 and CDR2: MNHEY and SVGEGT. This CDR3 is built from 15 residues. Trimming at V came to 2 bases and at J to 4 bases, leaving 5 bases not matched to a gene. CDR3 DNA: TGTGCCAGCAGTTACGAACTAGCGGGACTTTACGAGCAGTACTTC. Residues: CASSYELAGLYEQYF.

The chain is built from TRBV25-1 and TRBJ1-2; D is perhaps TRBD1 (5 bases). The germline CDR1 and CDR2 sequences are MGHDK and SYGVNS. CDR3 size: 13 residues. The V gene lost 3 bases and the J gene lost 8 bases, with 13 bases spanning the gap. CDR3 amino acids: CASSEGLTKGYTF. The CDR3 DNA sequence: TGTGCCAGCAGTGAGGGGCTGACGAAGGGCTACACCTTC.

The rearrangement joins TRBV7-8 to TRBJ2-7; possible D gene TRBD2, 5 bases. The CDR3 contains 15 residues. Germline CDR1 and CDR2: SGHVS and FQNEAQ. Trimming shortened V by 0 bases and J by 2 bases, and 11 bases separated the two germline ends. The CDR3 loop is CASSLARVQTYEQYF. The CDR3 DNA is TGTGCCAGCAGCTTAGCGCGGGTCCAGACCTACGAGCAGTACTTC.

The rearrangement links TRBV5-1 to TRBJ2-2, with 13 bases aligning to TRBD2. CDR3 length: 16 residues. V was pared by 4 bases and J by 6 bases, with 6 bases of the junction left unmatched. Germline V CDR1 and CDR2: SGHRS, YFSETQ. As DNA, the CDR3 is TGCGCCAGCAGCACGGGACTAGCGGGAAGCGCCGGGGAGCTGTTTTTT. This sequence encodes CASSTGLAGSAGELFF. Full variable domain (outside the CDR3, taken from reference TRBV5-1 and TRBJ2-2): KAGVTQTPRYLIKTRGQQVTLSCSPISGHRSVSWYQQTPGQGLQFLFEYFSETQRNKGNFPGRFSGRQFSNSRSEMNVSTLELGDSALYLCASSTGLAGSAGELFFGEGSRLTVL.

The chain uses TRBV19 and TRBJ2-5; D ambiguous. The length of the CDR3 is 13 residues. Trimming pared 0 bases from V and 5 bases from J, leaving 7 bases between. Germline V gene data show CDR1 as LNHDA and CDR2 as SQIVND (reference sequence). CDR3 sequence: CASSIESRETQYF. CDR3 bases: TGTGCCAGTAGTATAGAAAGCCGGGAGACCCAGTACTTC. Variable domain in full (rest from reference TRBV19 and TRBJ2-5): DGGITQSPKYLFRKEGQNVTLSCEQNLNHDAMYWYRQDPGQGLRLIYYSQIVNDFQKGDIAEGYSVSREKKESFPLTVTSAQKNPTAFYLCASSIESRETQYFGPGTRLLVL.

The V gene is TRBV2, the J gene TRBJ2-2, with 7 positions matching TRBD2. The J segment lost 3 bases and the V segment lost 3 bases, leaving 7 bases of the junction unmatched. Per the germline V gene, CDR1 is SNHLY and CDR2 is FYNNEI. This CDR3 is built from 16 residues. The CDR3 DNA is TGTGCCAGCAGTGATGTGGGACTAATGTACACCGGGGAGCTGTTTTTT. Protein product: CASSDVGLMYTGELFF.

V and J are TRBV5-5 and TRBJ2-7; 10 bases align to TRBD1. The V segment lost 4 bases and the J segment 2 bases; nucleotides outside the gene matches: 6. Germline V CDR1 and CDR2: SGHKS, YYEKEE (reference sequence). This CDR3 is built from 15 residues. The CDR3 region has the DNA TGTGCCAGCAGCACACCCGGGACAGGGGCCTACGAGCAGTACTTC. Translating it yields CASSTPGTGAYEQYF. Looking up the rest from reference TRBV5-5 and TRBJ2-7 gives the full variable domain: DAGVTQSPTHLIKTRGQQVTLRCSPISGHKSVSWYQQVLGQGPQFIFQYYEKEERGRGNFPDRFSARQFPNYSSELNVNALLLGDSALYLCASSTPGTGAYEQYFGPGTRLTVT.

CDR3 sequence: CASSFRLAGYNEQFF. CDR3 bases: TGTGCCAGCAGCTTTAGGCTAGCGGGCTACAATGAGCAGTTCTTC. The rearrangement joins TRBV5-6 to TRBJ2-1; 8 positions match TRBD2. This CDR3 has 15 amino acids. With 2 bases clipped from V and 3 bases from J, the junction kept 4 bases outside the gene matches. The germline gives CDR1 SGHDT, CDR2 YYEEEE.

J is TRBJ2-2 and V is TRBV28; 7 bases are shared with TRBD1. The CDR3 length is 14 residues. V trimming: 5 bases; J trimming: 7 bases; junction bases outside the gene matches: 7. CDR1 and CDR2 from the germline V gene are MDHEN and SYDVKM. CDR3 DNA: TGTGCCAGCAGTCCACAGGGGTCTGGCGGGGAGCTGTTTTTT. Its protein product is CASSPQGSGGELFF.

The CDR3 here is CASSLHGSAQETQYF. The CDR3 DNA reads TGTGCCAGCAGCCTACACGGGAGCGCACAAGAGACCCAGTACTTC. This sequence joins TRBV7-6 and TRBJ2-5; D possibly corresponds to TRBD2 (6 bases). CDR1 is SGHVS and CDR2 is FNYEAQ in the germline V gene. The CDR3 has 15 residues. V was trimmed by 5 bases and J by 2 bases, leaving 15 bases between them.

V usage is TRBV18 and J usage is TRBJ2-7; 7 positions match TRBD1. This CDR3 is 15 amino acids long. Germline V gene data show CDR1 as KGHSH and CDR2 as LQKENI. V lost 8 bases and J lost 0; bases outside the gene matches: 10. CDR3 in DNA: TGTGCCAGCCTACCCGGGGCAGGGGGCTCCTACGAGCAGTACTTC. Its translation: CASLPGAGGSYEQYF.

The rearrangement uses TRBV27 and TRBJ2-6, with D perhaps TRBD1 (6 bases). CDR3 length: 17 amino acids. Germline CDR1 and CDR2: MNHEY and SMNVEV (reference sequence). V lost 6 bases and J 0 bases, leaving 15 bases between the germline ends. The CDR3 sequence is CASRSAGAPSGANVLTF. In nucleotides, the CDR3 is TGTGCCAGCAGATCGGCAGGGGCCCCCTCTGGGGCCAACGTCCTGACTTTC.

The chain links TRBV3-1 (or the pseudogene TRBV3-2) to TRBJ1-1; the match to TRBD1 covers 11 bases. Germline loops: CDR1 LGHDT, CDR2 YNNKEL (reference sequence). The V and J ends lost 2 bases and 0 bases, in that order; junction bases with no gene match: 2. CDR3 length: 16 amino acids. The DNA of the CDR3 is TGTGCCAGCAGCCAATTGGGACAGGGGGTGAACACTGAAGCTTTCTTT. It is translated as CASSQLGQGVNTEAFF.

V gene TRBV4-1 combines with J gene TRBJ2-2, with 10 bases that match TRBD2. Looked up from germline, CDR1 is MGHRA and CDR2 is YSYEKL. The J segment lost 0 bases and the V segment lost 4 bases, leaving 2 bases of the junction unmatched. This CDR3 has 16 residues. The CDR3 region has the DNA TGCGCCAGCAGCCTAGCGGGAGGAGCGAACACCGGGGAGCTGTTTTTT. Residues: CASSLAGGANTGELFF.

The rearrangement uses TRBV11-2 and TRBJ2-5, with TRBD2 identical over 8 bases. Looked up from germline, CDR1 is SGHAT and CDR2 is FQNNGV. The ends lost 1 base at V and 6 bases at J; junction bases unmatched: 10. The CDR3 runs to 16 residues. The CDR3 nucleotides read TGTGCCAGCAGCTTAGGGCAGCGGGAGTTTGAGAAGACCCAGTACTTC. This translates into CASSLGQREFEKTQYF.

This chain uses TRBV5-1 with TRBJ2-1, with a tentative D call TRBD1 (6 bases). This CDR3 region has 15 residues. Germline CDR1 SGHRS, CDR2 YFSETQ. Trimming cost V 3 bases and J 5 bases, with 15 bases left between them. DNA of the CDR3: TGCGCCAGCAGCTCCTCGGGACATGTTAACAATGAGCAGTTCTTC. Translating it yields CASSSSGHVNNEQFF.

J is TRBJ1-5 and V is TRBV7-2, with D unresolved. V lost 5 bases and J 3 bases, leaving 11 bases between the germline ends. The CDR3 consists of 14 residues. Germline CDR1 is SGHTA and CDR2 is FQGNSA. The CDR3 DNA follows: TGTGCCAGCAGCCCACAGAACGACAATCAGCCCCAGCATTTT. This encodes CASSPQNDNQPQHF.

The chain links TRBV7-2 to TRBJ2-1; D is possibly TRBD2 (6 bases). The V end lost 1 base, the J end lost 5 bases, and 12 bases lay between the germline ends. Germline lookup yields CDR1 SGHTA and CDR2 FQGNSA. This CDR3 region has 15 residues. The CDR3 sequence: CASSLDGRSNNEQFF. The DNA of the CDR3 is TGTGCCAGCAGCTTAGACGGGAGATCCAACAATGAGCAGTTCTTC. Based on the CDR3 plus reference TRBV7-2 and TRBJ2-1, the full variable domain is GAGVSQSPSNKVTEKGKDVELRCDPISGHTALYWYRQSLGQGLEFLIYFQGNSAPDKSGLPSDRFSAERTGGSVSTLTIQRTQQEDSAVYLCASSLDGRSNNEQFFGPGTRLTVL.

CDR3 nucleotide sequence: TGTGCCAGCCGACAGGGTATCACAGATACGCAGTATTTT. Translation: CASRQGITDTQYF. V is TRBV19 and J is TRBJ2-3; 7 bases align to TRBD1. The CDR3 is 13 amino acids. Trimming removed 9 bases from V and 2 bases from J; junction bases left unmatched: 5. Germline CDR1 LNHDA, CDR2 SQIVND (reference sequence).

This clone is a singleton in its sample. CDR3 sequence reads: CASSLEPLDTQYF. CDR3 bases: TGCGCCAGCAGCTTGGAGCCACTAGATACGCAGTATTTT. The chain is built from TRBV5-1 and TRBJ2-3; D gene unclear. Trimming took 0 bases from V and 5 from J, leaving 7 bases between them. The CDR3 totals 13 residues. Germline CDR1 reads SGHRS; CDR2 reads YFSETQ.

This chain connects TRBV5-8 to TRBJ2-5; maybe TRBD1 (6 bases). The length of the CDR3 is 13 residues. Trimming left V 3 bases short and J 6 bases short, with 12 bases between. The germline CDR1 and CDR2 sequences are SGHTS and YDEGEE. For the CDR3, the DNA is TGTGCCAGCAGCTCCAGGGGCCTGCAGACCCAGTACTTC. Translated, it gives CASSSRGLQTQYF. The full variable domain, rest sourced from reference TRBV5-8 and TRBJ2-5, is EAGVTQSPTHLIKTRGQQATLRCSPISGHTSVYWYQQALGLGLQFLLWYDEGEERNRGNFPPRFSGRQFPNYSSELNVNALELEDSALYLCASSSRGLQTQYFGPGTRLLVL.

This clone appeared once. This chain uses TRBV4-1 with TRBJ1-2; 8 nucleotides agree with TRBD1. The junction had 11 bases not matched to a gene; V was cut back by 3 bases and J by 8 bases. This CDR3 spans 15 amino acids. Germline V gene data show CDR1 as MGHRA and CDR2 as YSYEKL. This CDR3 is CASSQYWTGNKGYTF. The CDR3 bases are TGCGCCAGCAGCCAGTATTGGACAGGGAACAAAGGCTACACCTTC.